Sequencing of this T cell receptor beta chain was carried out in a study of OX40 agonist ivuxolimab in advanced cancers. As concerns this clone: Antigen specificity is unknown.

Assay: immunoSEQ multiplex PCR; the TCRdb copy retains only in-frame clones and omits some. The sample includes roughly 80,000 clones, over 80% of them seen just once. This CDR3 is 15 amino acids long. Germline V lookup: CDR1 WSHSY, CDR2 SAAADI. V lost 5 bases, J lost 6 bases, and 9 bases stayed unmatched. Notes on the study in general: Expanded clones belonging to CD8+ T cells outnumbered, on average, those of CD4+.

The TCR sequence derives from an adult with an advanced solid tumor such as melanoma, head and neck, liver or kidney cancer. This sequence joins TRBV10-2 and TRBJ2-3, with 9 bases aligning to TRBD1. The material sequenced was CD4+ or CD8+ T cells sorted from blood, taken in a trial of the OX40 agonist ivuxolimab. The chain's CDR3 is CASSNPGTGKDTQYF. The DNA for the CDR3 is TGCGCCAGCAGTAACCCCGGGACAGGGAAGGATACGCAGTATTTT.